These 7 T cell receptor beta chains were all obtained from the same sample, sequenced in a study of blood T cell repertoires in COVID-19. TCRdb keeps only in-frame clones here, not all; method: immunoSEQ multiplex PCR. The table lists 150,000 to 200,000 clones, around 92% of them singletons. Sequencing used peripheral blood. The receptors come from a young man with COVID-19, enrolled during active disease.

The rearrangement joins TRBV3-1 (or the pseudogene TRBV3-2) to TRBJ1-6, with TRBD1 matching 11 bases. This CDR3 has 15 residues. Germline CDR1 is LGHDT and CDR2 is YNNKEL (reference sequence). The J segment lost 10 bases and the V segment lost 3 bases, leaving 5 bases of the junction unmatched. The CDR3 DNA follows: TGTGCCAGCAGCCAGGTGGGACAGGGGGAATCACCCCTCCACTTT. It yields the protein CASSQVGQGESPLHF.

The gene calls are TRBV3-1 (or the pseudogene TRBV3-2) and TRBJ1-2; 7 bases align to TRBD1. The CDR3 consists of 13 residues. V dropped 4 bases and J dropped 6; count of bases not matched to a gene: 5. Germline V gene data show CDR1 as LGHDT and CDR2 as YNNKEL (reference sequence). Written as DNA, the CDR3 is TGTGCCAGCAGCCCGCGACAGGGAGATGGCTACACCTTC. The encoded protein is CASSPRQGDGYTF.

The V and J genes are TRBV19 and TRBJ1-2, with TRBD1 as a possible D gene (5 bases). The CDR3 totals 15 residues. CDR1 and CDR2 (germline): LNHDA, SQIVND (reference sequence). Trimming took 7 bases from V and 0 from J, leaving 15 bases between them. CDR3 residues: CASTMRTPPNYGYTF. The CDR3 DNA reads TGTGCCAGTACGATGAGGACACCGCCTAACTATGGCTACACCTTC.

The rearrangement joins TRBV7-8 to TRBJ1-1; no clear D. V shed 2 bases and J shed 7 bases, with 11 bases lying between them. The CDR3 runs 13 residues. Germline loops: CDR1 SGHVS, CDR2 FQNEAQ. CDR3 in amino acids: CASSLLSRYEAFF. The CDR3 nucleotides are TGTGCCAGCAGCTTACTTAGTCGATATGAAGCTTTCTTT.

The chain employs TRBV4-2 and TRBJ2-1; 9 bases match TRBD1. This CDR3 spans 15 amino acids. V dropped 4 bases and J dropped 5; count of bases not matched to a gene: 6. Germline values: CDR1 LGHNA, CDR2 YNFKEQ. This CDR3 is CASSLGQGGNNEQFF. The CDR3 nucleotides are TGTGCCAGCAGCCTGGGACAGGGTGGAAACAATGAGCAGTTCTTC.

The chain links TRBV6-5 to TRBJ1-6; 12 bases are shared with TRBD1. The CDR3 has 14 residues. The germline V gene has CDR1 MNHEY and CDR2 SVGAGI. V lost 8 bases to trimming and J lost 8 bases; unmatched junction nucleotides: 4. CDR3 sequence reads: CASVGDRGHSPLHF. CDR3 coding DNA: TGTGCCAGCGTTGGGGACAGGGGGCATTCACCCCTCCACTTT.

DNA for the CDR3: TGTGCCAGCAAGACCGGGACTAGCGATTACAATGAGCAGTTCTTC. Protein: CASKTGTSDYNEQFF. This rearrangement joins TRBV4-2 to TRBJ2-1; 10 bases map to TRBD2. Germline CDR1 LGHNA, CDR2 YNFKEQ. The trim removed 7 bases at V and 4 bases at J, leaving 7 bases unmatched. This CDR3 spans 15 amino acids.